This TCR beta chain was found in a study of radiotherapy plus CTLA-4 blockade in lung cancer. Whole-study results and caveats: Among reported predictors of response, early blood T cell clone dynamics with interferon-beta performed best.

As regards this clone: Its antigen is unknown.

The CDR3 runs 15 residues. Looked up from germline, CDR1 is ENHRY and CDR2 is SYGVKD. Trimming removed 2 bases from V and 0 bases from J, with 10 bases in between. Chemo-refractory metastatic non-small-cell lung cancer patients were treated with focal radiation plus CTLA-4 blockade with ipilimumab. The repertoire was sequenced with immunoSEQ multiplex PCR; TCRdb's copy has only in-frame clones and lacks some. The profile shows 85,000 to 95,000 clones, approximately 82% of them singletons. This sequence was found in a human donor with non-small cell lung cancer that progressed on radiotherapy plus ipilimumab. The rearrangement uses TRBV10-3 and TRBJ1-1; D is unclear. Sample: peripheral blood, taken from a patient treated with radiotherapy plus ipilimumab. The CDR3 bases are TGTGCCATCAGTGAGGCGAGACGCCTGAACACTGAAGCTTTCTTT. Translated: CAISEARRLNTEAFF.